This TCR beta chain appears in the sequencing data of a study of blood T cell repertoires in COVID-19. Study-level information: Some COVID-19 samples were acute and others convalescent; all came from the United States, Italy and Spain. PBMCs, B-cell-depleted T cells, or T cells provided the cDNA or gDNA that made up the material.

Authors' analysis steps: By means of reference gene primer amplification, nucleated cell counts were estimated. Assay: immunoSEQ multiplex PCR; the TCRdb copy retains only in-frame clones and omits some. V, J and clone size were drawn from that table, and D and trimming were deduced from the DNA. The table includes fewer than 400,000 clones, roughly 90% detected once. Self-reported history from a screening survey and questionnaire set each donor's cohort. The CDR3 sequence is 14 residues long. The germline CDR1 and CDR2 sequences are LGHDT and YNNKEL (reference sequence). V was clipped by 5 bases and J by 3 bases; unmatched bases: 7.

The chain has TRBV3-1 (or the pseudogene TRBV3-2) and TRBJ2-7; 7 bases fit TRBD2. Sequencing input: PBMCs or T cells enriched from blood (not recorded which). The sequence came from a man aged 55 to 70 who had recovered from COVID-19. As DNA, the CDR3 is TGTGCCAGCAGCTATAGCGGGCAAGACTACGAGCAGTACTTC. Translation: CASSYSGQDYEQYF.